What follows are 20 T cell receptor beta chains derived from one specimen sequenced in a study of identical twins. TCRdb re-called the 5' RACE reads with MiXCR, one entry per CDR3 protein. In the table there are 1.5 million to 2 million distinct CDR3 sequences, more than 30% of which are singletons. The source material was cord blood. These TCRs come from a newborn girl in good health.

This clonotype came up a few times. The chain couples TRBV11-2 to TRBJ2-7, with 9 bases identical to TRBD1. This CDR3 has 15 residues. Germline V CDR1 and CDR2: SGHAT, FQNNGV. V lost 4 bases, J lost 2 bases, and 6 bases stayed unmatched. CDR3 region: CASSSQGARAYEQYF. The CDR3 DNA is TGTGCCAGCAGCTCACAGGGGGCGCGGGCCTACGAGCAGTACTTC. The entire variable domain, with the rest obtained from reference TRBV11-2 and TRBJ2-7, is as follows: EAGVAQSPRYKIIEKRQSVAFWCNPISGHATLYWYQQILGQGPKLLIQFQNNGVVDDSQLPKDRFSAERLKGVDSTLKIQPAKLEDSAVYLCASSSQGARAYEQYFGPGTRLTVT.

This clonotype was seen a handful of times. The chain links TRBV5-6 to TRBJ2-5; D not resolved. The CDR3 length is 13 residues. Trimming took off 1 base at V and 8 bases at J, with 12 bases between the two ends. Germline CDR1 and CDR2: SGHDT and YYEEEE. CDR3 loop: CASSLSQISTQYF. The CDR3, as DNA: TGTGCCAGCAGCTTGTCCCAGATTAGTACCCAGTACTTC.

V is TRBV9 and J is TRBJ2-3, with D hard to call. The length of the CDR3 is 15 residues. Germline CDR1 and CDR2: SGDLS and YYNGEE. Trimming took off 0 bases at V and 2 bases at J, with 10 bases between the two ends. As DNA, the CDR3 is TGTGCCAGCAGCGTAGCAGGACCGCTCACAGATACGCAGTATTTT. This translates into CASSVAGPLTDTQYF.

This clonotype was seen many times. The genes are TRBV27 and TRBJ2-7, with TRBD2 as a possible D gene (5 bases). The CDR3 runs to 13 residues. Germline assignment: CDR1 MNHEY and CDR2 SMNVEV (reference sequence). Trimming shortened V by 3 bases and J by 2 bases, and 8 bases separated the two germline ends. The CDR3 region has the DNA TGTGCCAGCAGTTTGCGGGTCCCCTACGAGCAGTACTTC. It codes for CASSLRVPYEQYF.

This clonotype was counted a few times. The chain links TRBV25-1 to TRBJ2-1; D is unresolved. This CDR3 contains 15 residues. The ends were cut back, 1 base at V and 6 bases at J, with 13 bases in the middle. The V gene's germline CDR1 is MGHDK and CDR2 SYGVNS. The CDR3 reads CASSESALTGNEQFF. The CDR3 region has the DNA TGTGCCAGCAGTGAATCAGCCTTAACCGGCAATGAGCAGTTCTTC.

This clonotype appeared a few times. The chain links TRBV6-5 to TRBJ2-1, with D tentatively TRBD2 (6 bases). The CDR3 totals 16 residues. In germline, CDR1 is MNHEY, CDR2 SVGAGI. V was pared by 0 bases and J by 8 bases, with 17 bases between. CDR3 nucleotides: TGTGCCAGCAGTTACTCGCCTAACCCCCCGGGGGATGAGCAGTTCTTC. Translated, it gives CASSYSPNPPGDEQFF.

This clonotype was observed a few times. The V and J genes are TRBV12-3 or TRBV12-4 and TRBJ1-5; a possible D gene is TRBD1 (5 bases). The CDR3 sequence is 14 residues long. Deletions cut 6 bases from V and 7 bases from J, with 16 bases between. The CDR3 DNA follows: TGTGCCAGCAGCCTTCGACAGTTCGGGCAGCCCCAGCATTTT. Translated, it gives CASSLRQFGQPQHF.

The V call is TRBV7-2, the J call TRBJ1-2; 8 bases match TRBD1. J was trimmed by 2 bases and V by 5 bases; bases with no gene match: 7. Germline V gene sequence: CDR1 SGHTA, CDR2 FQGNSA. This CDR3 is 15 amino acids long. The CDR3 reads CASSQRQGMNYGYTF. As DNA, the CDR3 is TGTGCCAGCAGCCAAAGACAGGGGATGAACTATGGCTACACCTTC.

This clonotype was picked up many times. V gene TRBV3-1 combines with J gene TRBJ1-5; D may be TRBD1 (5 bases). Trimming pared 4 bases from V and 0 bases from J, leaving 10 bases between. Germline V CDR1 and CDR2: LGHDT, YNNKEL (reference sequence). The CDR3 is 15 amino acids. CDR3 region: CASSPGRFSNQPQHF. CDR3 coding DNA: TGTGCCAGCAGCCCGGGACGCTTTAGCAATCAGCCCCAGCATTTT.

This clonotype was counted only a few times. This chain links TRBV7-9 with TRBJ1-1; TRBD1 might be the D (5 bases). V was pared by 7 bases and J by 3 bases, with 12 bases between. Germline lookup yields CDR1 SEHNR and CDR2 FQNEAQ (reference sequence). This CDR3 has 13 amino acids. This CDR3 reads CASIIRGDTEAFF. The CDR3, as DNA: TGTGCCAGCATCATAAGGGGTGACACTGAAGCTTTCTTT.

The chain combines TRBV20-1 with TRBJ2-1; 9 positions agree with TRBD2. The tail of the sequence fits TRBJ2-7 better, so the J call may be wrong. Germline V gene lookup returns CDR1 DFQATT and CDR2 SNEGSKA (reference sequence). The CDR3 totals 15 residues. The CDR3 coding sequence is TGCAGTGGGTCTGGGGCTAGCGGGATTTACAATGAGCAGTACTTC. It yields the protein CSGSGASGIYNEQYF.

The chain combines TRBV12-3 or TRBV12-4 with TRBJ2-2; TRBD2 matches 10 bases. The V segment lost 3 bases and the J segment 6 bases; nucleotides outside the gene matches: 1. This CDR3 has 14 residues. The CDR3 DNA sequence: TGTGCCAGCAGTTTGGGGACTAGCGCCGGGGAGCTGTTTTTT. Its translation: CASSLGTSAGELFF.

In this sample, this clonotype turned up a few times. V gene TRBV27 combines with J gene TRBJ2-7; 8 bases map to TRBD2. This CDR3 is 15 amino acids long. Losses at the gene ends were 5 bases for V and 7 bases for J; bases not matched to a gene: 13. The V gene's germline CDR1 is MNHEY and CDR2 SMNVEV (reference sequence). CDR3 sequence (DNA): TGTGCCAGCAGTCCCCCGGGACTAGTCCTAATAGAGCAGTACTTC. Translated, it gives CASSPPGLVLIEQYF.

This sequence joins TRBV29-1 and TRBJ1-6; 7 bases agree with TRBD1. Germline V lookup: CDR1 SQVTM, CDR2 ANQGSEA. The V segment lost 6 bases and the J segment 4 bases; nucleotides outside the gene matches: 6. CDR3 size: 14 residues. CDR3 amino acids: CSVRDSIYNSPLHF. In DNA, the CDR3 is TGCAGCGTCCGGGACAGTATTTATAATTCACCCCTCCACTTT.

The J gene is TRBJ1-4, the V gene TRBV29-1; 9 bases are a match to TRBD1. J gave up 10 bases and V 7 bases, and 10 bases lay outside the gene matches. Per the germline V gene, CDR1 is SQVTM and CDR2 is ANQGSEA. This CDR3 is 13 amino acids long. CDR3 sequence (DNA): TGCAGCGCTGCCCGGGACAGGGAGGGAAAACTGTTTTTT. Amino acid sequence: CSAARDREGKLFF.

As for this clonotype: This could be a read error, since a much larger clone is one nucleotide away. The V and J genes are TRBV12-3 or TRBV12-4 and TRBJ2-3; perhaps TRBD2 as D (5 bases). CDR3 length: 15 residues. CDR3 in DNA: TGTGCCAGCAGCCGAGGGTCACCTAGCACAGATGCGCAGTATTTT. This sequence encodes CASSRGSPSTDAQYF.

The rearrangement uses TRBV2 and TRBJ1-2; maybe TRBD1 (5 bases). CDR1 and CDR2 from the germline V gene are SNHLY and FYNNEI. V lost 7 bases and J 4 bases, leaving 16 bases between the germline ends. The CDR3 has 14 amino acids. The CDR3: CASINNGGGYGYTF. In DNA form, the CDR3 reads TGTGCCAGCATAAACAACGGGGGGGGCTATGGCTACACCTTC. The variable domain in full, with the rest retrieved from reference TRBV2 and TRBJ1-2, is EPEVTQTPSHQVTQMGQEVILRCVPISNHLYFYWYRQILGQKVEFLVSFYNNEISEKSEIFDDQFSVERPDGSNFTLKIRSTKLEDSAMYFCASINNGGGYGYTFGSGTRLTVV.

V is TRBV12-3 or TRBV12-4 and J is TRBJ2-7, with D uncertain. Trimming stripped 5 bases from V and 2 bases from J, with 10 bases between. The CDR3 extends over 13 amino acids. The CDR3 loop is CASSADLAYEQYF. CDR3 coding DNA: TGTGCCAGCAGTGCGGACCTTGCCTACGAGCAGTACTTC.

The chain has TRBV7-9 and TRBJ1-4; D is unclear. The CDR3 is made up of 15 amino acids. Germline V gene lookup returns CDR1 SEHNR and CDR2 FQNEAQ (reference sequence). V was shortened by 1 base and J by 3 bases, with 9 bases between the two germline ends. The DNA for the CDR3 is TGTGCCAGCAGCTTAGACCCCAGTGCTAATGAAAAACTGTTTTTT. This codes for CASSLDPSANEKLFF.

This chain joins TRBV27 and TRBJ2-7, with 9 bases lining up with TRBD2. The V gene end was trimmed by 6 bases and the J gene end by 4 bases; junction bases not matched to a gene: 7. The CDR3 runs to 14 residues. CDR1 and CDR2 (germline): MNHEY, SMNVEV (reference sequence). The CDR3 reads CASSRAGGRYEQYF. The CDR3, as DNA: TGTGCCAGCAGCAGAGCGGGAGGTCGATACGAGCAGTACTTC.